The source of this T cell receptor (beta chain) is a study of blood T cell repertoires in COVID-19. After removal of 7 bases from V and 6 bases from J, the junction contained 11 bases not matched to a gene. CDR1 is MDHEN and CDR2 is SYDVKM in the germline V gene. CDR3 length equals 14 residues. Generated by immunoSEQ multiplex PCR, the TCRdb table keeps only in-frame clones and is missing some. The sample holds some 180,000 clones; 84% are singletons and the top ten take about 3.2%. The chain joins TRBV28 to TRBJ2-7; TRBD1 agrees at 8 bases. This clonotype was sampled from a woman under 40 who had been exposed to COVID-19. Specimen: PBMCs or T cells enriched from blood (not recorded which). The CDR3 DNA sequence: TGTGCCAGCACCTCCCCGGGACAGGCTATCGAGCAGTACTTC. Amino acids: CASTSPGQAIEQYF.